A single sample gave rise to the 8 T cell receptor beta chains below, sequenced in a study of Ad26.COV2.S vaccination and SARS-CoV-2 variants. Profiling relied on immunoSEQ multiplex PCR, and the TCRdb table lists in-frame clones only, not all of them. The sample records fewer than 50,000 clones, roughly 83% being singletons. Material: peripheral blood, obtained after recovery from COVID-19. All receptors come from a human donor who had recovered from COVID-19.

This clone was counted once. The CDR3 DNA follows: TGTGCCAGTAGTATAGGTGGTAGGCCTGGAGAGACCCAGTACTTC. Protein: CASSIGGRPGETQYF. This chain connects TRBV19 to TRBJ2-5; D is unclear. Germline CDR1 is LNHDA and CDR2 is SQIVND (reference sequence). V was trimmed by 1 base and J by 4 bases, leaving 13 bases between them. This CDR3 has 15 amino acids.

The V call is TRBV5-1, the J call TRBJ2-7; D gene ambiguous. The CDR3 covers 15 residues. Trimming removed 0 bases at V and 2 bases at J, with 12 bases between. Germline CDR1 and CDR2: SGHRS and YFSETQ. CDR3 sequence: CASSLGPTNPYEQYF. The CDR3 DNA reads TGCGCCAGCAGCTTGGGGCCGACGAATCCCTACGAGCAGTACTTC.

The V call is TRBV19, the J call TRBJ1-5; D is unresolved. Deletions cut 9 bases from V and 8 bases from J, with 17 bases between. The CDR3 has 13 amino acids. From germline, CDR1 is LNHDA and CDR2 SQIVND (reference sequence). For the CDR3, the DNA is TGTGCCAGCCAAGACCCCTGGGAAAAGCCCCAGCATTTT. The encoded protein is CASQDPWEKPQHF.

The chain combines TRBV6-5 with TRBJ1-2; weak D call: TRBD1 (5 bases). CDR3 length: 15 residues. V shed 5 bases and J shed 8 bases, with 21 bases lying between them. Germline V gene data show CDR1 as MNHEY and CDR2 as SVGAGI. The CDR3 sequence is CASSPTFPGHEGYTF. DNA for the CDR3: TGTGCCAGCAGTCCTACGTTTCCTGGACATGAGGGCTACACCTTC.

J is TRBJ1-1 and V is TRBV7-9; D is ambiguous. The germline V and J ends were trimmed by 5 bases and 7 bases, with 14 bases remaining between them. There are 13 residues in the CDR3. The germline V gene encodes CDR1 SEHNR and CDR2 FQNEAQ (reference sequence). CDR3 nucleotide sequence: TGTGCCAGCAGCCCCATGGTAACATATGAAGCTTTCTTT. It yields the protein CASSPMVTYEAFF.

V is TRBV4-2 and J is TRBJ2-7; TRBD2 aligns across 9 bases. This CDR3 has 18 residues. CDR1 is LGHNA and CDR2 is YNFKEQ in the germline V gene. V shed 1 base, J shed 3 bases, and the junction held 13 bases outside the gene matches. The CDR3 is CASSQAGSAGGFIYEQYF. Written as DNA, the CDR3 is TGTGCCAGCAGCCAAGCAGGCTCGGCGGGAGGGTTTATCTACGAGCAGTACTTC.

The CDR3 spells CASSPATGGIYGYTF. CDR3 in DNA: TGTGCCAGCAGCCCCGCAACCGGGGGAATCTATGGCTACACCTTC. V usage is TRBV27 and J usage is TRBJ1-2, with D possibly matching TRBD1 (5 bases). Per the germline V gene, CDR1 is MNHEY and CDR2 is SMNVEV (reference sequence). V gave up 6 bases and J gave up 4 bases, with 18 bases separating them. The CDR3 has 15 amino acids.

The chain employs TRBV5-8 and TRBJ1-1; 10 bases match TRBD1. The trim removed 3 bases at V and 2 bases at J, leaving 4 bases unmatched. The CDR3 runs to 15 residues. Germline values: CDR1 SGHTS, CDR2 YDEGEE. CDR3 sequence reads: CASSYRTGGNTEAFF. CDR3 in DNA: TGTGCCAGCAGCTACCGGACAGGGGGTAACACTGAAGCTTTCTTT.